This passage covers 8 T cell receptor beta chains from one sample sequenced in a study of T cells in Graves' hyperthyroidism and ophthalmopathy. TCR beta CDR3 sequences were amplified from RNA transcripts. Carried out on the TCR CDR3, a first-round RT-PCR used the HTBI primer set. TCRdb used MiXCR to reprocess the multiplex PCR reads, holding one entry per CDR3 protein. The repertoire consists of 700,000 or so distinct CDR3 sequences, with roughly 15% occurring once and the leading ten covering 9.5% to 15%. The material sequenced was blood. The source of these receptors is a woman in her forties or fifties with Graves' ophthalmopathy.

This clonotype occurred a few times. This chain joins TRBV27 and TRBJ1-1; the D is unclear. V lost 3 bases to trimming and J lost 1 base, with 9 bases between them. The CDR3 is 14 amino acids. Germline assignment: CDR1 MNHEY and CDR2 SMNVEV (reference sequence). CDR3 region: CASSFSGSNTEAFF. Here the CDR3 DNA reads TGTGCCAGCAGTTTTAGCGGTTCGAACACTGAAGCTTTCTTT.

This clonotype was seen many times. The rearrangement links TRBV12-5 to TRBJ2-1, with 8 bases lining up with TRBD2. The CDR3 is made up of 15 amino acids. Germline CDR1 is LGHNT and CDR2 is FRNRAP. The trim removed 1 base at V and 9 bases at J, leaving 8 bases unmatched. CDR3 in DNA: TGTGCTAGTGGTTTGGCTGGCTACGGGAGGGGTGAGCAGTTCTTC. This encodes CASGLAGYGRGEQFF.

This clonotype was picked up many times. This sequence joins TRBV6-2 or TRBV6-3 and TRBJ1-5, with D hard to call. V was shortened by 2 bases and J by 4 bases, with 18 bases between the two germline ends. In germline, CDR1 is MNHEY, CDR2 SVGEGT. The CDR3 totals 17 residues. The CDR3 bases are TGTGCCAGCAGTTACGCTCAATTGAAATCCCCAAATCAGCCCCAGCATTTT. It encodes CASSYAQLKSPNQPQHF.

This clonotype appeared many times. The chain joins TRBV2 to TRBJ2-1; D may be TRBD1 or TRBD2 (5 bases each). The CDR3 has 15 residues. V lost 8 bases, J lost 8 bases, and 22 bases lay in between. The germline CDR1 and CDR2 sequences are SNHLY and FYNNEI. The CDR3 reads CASGPKGTTRDEQFF. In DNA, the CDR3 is TGTGCCAGCGGACCCAAAGGGACGACCCGGGATGAGCAGTTCTTC. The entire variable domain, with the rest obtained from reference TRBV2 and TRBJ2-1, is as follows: EPEVTQTPSHQVTQMGQEVILRCVPISNHLYFYWYRQILGQKVEFLVSFYNNEISEKSEIFDDQFSVERPDGSNFTLKIRSTKLEDSAMYFCASGPKGTTRDEQFFGPGTRLTVL.

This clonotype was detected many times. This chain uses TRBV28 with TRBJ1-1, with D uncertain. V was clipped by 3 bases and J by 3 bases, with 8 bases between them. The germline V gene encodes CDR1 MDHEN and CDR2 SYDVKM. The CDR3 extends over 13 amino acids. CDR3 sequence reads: CASSLVWDTEAFF. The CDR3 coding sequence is TGTGCCAGCAGTTTGGTCTGGGACACTGAAGCTTTCTTT.

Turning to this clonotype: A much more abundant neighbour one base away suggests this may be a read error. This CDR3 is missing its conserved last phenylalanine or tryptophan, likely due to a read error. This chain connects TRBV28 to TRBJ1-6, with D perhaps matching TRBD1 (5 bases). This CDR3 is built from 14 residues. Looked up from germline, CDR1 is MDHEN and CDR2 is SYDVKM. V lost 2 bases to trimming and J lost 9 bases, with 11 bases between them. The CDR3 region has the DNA TGTGCCAGCAGTTTAGCAGGGAGGCCTTCACCCCTCCACTTA. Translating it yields CASSLAGRPSPLHL.

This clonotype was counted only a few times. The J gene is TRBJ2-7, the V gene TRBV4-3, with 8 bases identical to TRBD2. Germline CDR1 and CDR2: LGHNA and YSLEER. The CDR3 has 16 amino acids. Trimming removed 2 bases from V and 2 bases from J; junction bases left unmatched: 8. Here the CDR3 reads CASSQRLAPNTYEQYF. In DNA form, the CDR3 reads TGCGCCAGCAGCCAAAGACTAGCGCCCAATACCTACGAGCAGTACTTC.

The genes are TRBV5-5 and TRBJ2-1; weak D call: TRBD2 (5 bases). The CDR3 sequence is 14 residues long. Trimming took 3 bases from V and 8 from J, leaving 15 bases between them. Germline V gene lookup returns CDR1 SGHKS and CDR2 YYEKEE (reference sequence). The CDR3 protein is CASSSDRGWYEQFF. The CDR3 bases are TGTGCCAGCAGCTCGGATCGGGGTTGGTATGAGCAGTTCTTC. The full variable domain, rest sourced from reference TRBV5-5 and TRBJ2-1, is DAGVTQSPTHLIKTRGQQVTLRCSPISGHKSVSWYQQVLGQGPQFIFQYYEKEERGRGNFPDRFSARQFPNYSSELNVNALLLGDSALYLCASSSDRGWYEQFFGPGTRLTVL.